The 5 T cell receptor beta chains listed next were all sequenced from one sample in a study of cytomegalovirus exposure and HLA in healthy donors. PCR primers comprised 60 Vbeta and 13 Jbeta primers. TCRdb keeps only in-frame clones here, not all; method: immunoSEQ multiplex PCR. This repertoire includes 100,000 to 150,000 clones. The sample comprised PBMCs. These TCRs come from a man aged 35 to 55 in good health and CMV-seronegative.

The chain joins TRBV5-4 to TRBJ2-5; D call uncertain. V gave up 0 bases and J gave up 4 bases, with 4 bases separating them. The CDR3 contains 12 residues. Germline V gives CDR1 SGHNT, CDR2 YYREEE (reference sequence). The CDR3 DNA sequence: TGTGCCAGCAGCTTGGGTAGAGAGACCCAGTACTTC. Its protein is CASSLGRETQYF.

V and J are TRBV19 and TRBJ1-1; 7 bases fit TRBD1. Losses at the gene ends were 10 bases for V and 5 bases for J; bases not matched to a gene: 4. CDR1 LNHDA and CDR2 SQIVND come from the germline V gene (reference sequence). The CDR3 has 11 residues. Here the CDR3 reads CATQGGTEAFF. CDR3 sequence (DNA): TGTGCCACCCAGGGGGGAACTGAAGCTTTCTTT.

The chain carries TRBV15 and TRBJ2-5; 12 bases line up with TRBD2. The CDR3 consists of 15 residues. Per germline, CDR1 LNHNV and CDR2 YYDKDF (reference sequence). V trimming: 4 bases; J trimming: 5 bases; junction bases outside the gene matches: 5. For the CDR3, the DNA is TGTGCCACCAGCAAGGGACTAGCGGGCGGGGAGACCCAGTACTTC. It encodes CATSKGLAGGETQYF.

This sequence joins TRBV19 and TRBJ2-1, with TRBD2 matching over 12 bases. The CDR3 sequence is 15 residues long. Germline values: CDR1 LNHDA, CDR2 SQIVND (reference sequence). The V gene end was trimmed by 3 bases and the J gene end by 5 bases; junction bases not matched to a gene: 2. CDR3 sequence (DNA): TGTGCCAGTAGTATGACTAGCGGGGGTAACAATGAGCAGTTCTTC. Its translation is CASSMTSGGNNEQFF. Full variable domain (outside the CDR3, taken from reference TRBV19 and TRBJ2-1): DGGITQSPKYLFRKEGQNVTLSCEQNLNHDAMYWYRQDPGQGLRLIYYSQIVNDFQKGDIAEGYSVSREKKESFPLTVTSAQKNPTAFYLCASSMTSGGNNEQFFGPGTRLTVL.

The chain carries TRBV10-2 and TRBJ1-6; no firm D call. Trimming took off 11 bases at V and 9 bases at J, with 11 bases between the two ends. CDR1 and CDR2 from the germline V gene are WSHSY and SAAADI. The CDR3 covers 11 residues. CDR3 DNA sequence: TGCGCCTCCGGGAACAGTTCACCCCTCCACTTT. This encodes CASGNSSPLHF.